Sequencing of this T cell receptor (beta chain) was carried out in a study of identical twins. This clonotype has at least ten counts. TCRdb independently ran MiXCR on the 5' RACE reads; one entry per CDR3 protein. The sample has approximately 680,000 distinct CDR3 sequences, roughly 7.1% seen once. Looked up from germline, CDR1 is MGHRA and CDR2 is YSYEKL. The CDR3 totals 16 residues. V was pared by 7 bases and J by 6 bases, with 10 bases of the junction left unmatched. The sample was also reused in another study, on yellow fever vaccine responses in identical twins.

The chain uses TRBV4-1 and TRBJ2-1, with 12 bases identical to TRBD2. This TCR was sampled from a woman between 18 and 29 years old in good health. The sample was PBMCs. CDR3 DNA sequence: TGCGCCAGCACCCCCTGGACTAGCGGGAAGTCCAATGAGCAGTTCTTC. This codes for CASTPWTSGKSNEQFF.